The 22 T cell receptor beta chains presented below share a single source sample, sequenced in a study of regulatory T cells in long-lasting Graves disease. Arm-PCR of CDR3 regions and iRepertoire HTBI primers were used to build TCR beta libraries. TCRdb reprocessed the multiplex PCR reads with MiXCR, giving one entry per CDR3 protein. This table has roughly 450,000 distinct CDR3 sequences, less than 25% appearing once. The time point: persistent/refractory GD, antithyroid drugs over 5 years with positive TRAb. PBMC RNA was the source of the TCR library. The sample was peripheral blood mononuclear cells (PBMCs), taken when the disease was refractory, from a patient treated with antithyroid drugs. These receptors all come from a female donor with Graves disease.

In its sample, this clonotype was seen many times. The chain employs TRBV7-2 and TRBJ1-1, with a tentative D call TRBD1 (5 bases). In germline, CDR1 is SGHTA, CDR2 FQGNSA. V lost 5 bases to trimming and J lost 10 bases, with 17 bases between them. This CDR3 contains 13 residues. The CDR3 region is CASSLVRERGAFF. CDR3 sequence (DNA): TGTGCCAGCAGCCTCGTCCGGGAAAGGGGAGCTTTCTTT.

The chain carries TRBV4-1 and TRBJ2-7; a weak D match, TRBD2 (6 bases). Germline CDR1 is MGHRA and CDR2 is YSYEKL. The CDR3 covers 15 residues. Trimming removed 1 base from V and 6 bases from J, with 16 bases in between. Written as DNA, the CDR3 is TGCGCCAGCAGCCAAGCGGAGGGCAGGATGGGCGAGCAGTACTTC. This sequence encodes CASSQAEGRMGEQYF.

The chain joins TRBV28 to TRBJ1-1; D is perhaps TRBD1 (5 bases). Germline CDR1 reads MDHEN; CDR2 reads SYDVKM. The CDR3 is made up of 13 amino acids. The V gene lost 8 bases and the J gene lost 8 bases, with 18 bases spanning the gap. The DNA of the CDR3 is TGTGCCAGCTACACCCTGAAGGAGGGGGAAGCTTTCTTT. Amino acids: CASYTLKEGEAFF. Using reference TRBV28 and TRBJ1-1 for the parts outside the CDR3, the full variable domain is DVKVTQSSRYLVKRTGEKVFLECVQDMDHENMFWYRQDPGLGLRLIYFSYDVKMKEKGDIPEGYSVSREKKERFSLILESASTNQTSMYLCASYTLKEGEAFFGQGTRLTVV.

The rearrangement joins TRBV24-1 to TRBJ2-2, with D tentatively TRBD2 (6 bases). The ends were cut back, 4 bases at V and 7 bases at J, with 21 bases in the middle. The CDR3 runs 17 residues. CDR1 and CDR2 (germline): KGHDR, SFDVKD. In DNA, the CDR3 is TGTGCCACCAGTGACCAGATGGGACTCCTTGGGAGCGGGGAGCTGTTTTTT. This encodes CATSDQMGLLGSGELFF.

At least ten counts were recorded for this clonotype. The chain has TRBV3-1 and TRBJ2-7; 10 bases are shared with TRBD2. Germline loops: CDR1 LGHDT, CDR2 YNNKEL (reference sequence). J gave up 2 bases and V 3 bases, and 4 bases lay outside the gene matches. CDR3 length equals 15 residues. CDR3 sequence: CASSHYTSGTYEQYF. CDR3 sequence (DNA): TGTGCCAGCAGCCATTATACTAGCGGGACCTACGAGCAGTACTTC.

The chain uses TRBV4-1 and TRBJ1-1; D possibly corresponds to TRBD1 (6 bases). Trimming removed 5 bases at V and 0 bases at J, with 13 bases between. CDR3 length equals 15 residues. Per the germline V gene, CDR1 is MGHRA and CDR2 is YSYEKL. Here the CDR3 reads CASSIRTDLNTEAFF. In DNA, the CDR3 is TGCGCCAGCAGCATACGGACAGACTTGAACACTGAAGCTTTCTTT.

This clonotype was detected ten times or more. CDR3 region: CASNRGPDGSSGANVLTF. The CDR3 nucleotides are TGTGCCAGCAACCGGGGGCCGGACGGGAGCTCTGGGGCCAACGTCCTGACTTTC. The rearrangement uses TRBV2 and TRBJ2-6; D tentatively reads TRBD1 or TRBD2 (6 bases each). V was clipped by 7 bases and J by 0 bases, with 19 bases between them. CDR1 is SNHLY, CDR2 FYNNEI, per germline. The CDR3 is 18 residues long.

This clonotype was found a few times. The CDR3 here is CASSQTVSGRLFF. CDR3 sequence (DNA): TGTGCCAGCAGTCAGACAGTAAGTGGCCGACTGTTTTTT. The chain uses TRBV12-3 or TRBV12-4 and TRBJ1-4; D is perhaps TRBD1 (5 bases). The CDR3 sequence is 13 residues long. V dropped 5 bases and J dropped 13 bases, with 17 bases sitting between them.

The chain combines TRBV11-2 with TRBJ2-3; 10 bases fit TRBD2. With V trimmed by 1 base and J by 3 bases, 7 bases remained unmatched. The CDR3 sequence is 17 residues long. From germline, CDR1 is SGHAT and CDR2 FQNNGV. CDR3 coding DNA: TGTGCCAGCAGCTTAGTGGGAGCTAGCGGGAGTACAGATACGCAGTATTTT. Translation: CASSLVGASGSTDTQYF.

The V and J genes are TRBV5-1 and TRBJ2-5; the match to TRBD2 covers 14 bases. CDR1 SGHRS and CDR2 YFSETQ come from the germline V gene. This CDR3 has 17 amino acids. The V segment lost 4 bases and the J segment 1 base; nucleotides outside the gene matches: 6. The CDR3 region has the DNA TGCGCCAGCAGCCTGGGACTAGCGGGAGAAATCCAAGAGACCCAGTACTTC. Protein: CASSLGLAGEIQETQYF.

This clonotype was counted only a few times. This rearrangement joins TRBV12-3 or TRBV12-4 to TRBJ1-5; a possible D gene is TRBD1 (5 bases). There are 14 residues in the CDR3. Deletions cut 4 bases from V and 3 bases from J, with 10 bases between. CDR3 residues: CASSWRGNNQPQHF. The CDR3 DNA reads as TGTGCCAGCAGTTGGAGGGGTAACAATCAGCCCCAGCATTTT.

CDR3: CASGSGTNYGYTF. Here the CDR3 DNA reads TGCGCCAGCGGATCCGGGACTAACTATGGCTACACCTTC. The rearrangement joins TRBV4-3 to TRBJ1-2; no clear D gene. Trimming took off 8 bases at V and 0 bases at J, with 10 bases between the two ends. The CDR3 runs 13 residues. CDR1 is LGHNA, CDR2 YSLEER, per germline.

This clonotype was counted only a few times. V gene TRBV5-5 combines with J gene TRBJ1-4, with D maybe TRBD1 (5 bases). CDR3 length: 14 residues. Germline-derived CDR1 and CDR2 are SGHKS and YYEKEE (reference sequence). Deletions cut 4 bases from V and 6 bases from J, with 13 bases between. CDR3 sequence: CASSRTGTDEKLFF. The CDR3 DNA is TGTGCCAGCAGCCGGACGGGGACGGATGAAAAACTGTTTTTT.

As to this clonotype: Germline and junction disagree at one end, which may indicate a read error. V usage is TRBV24-1 and J usage is TRBJ2-3, with 12 positions matching TRBD2. CDR3 length: 16 amino acids. Germline lookup yields CDR1 KGHDR and CDR2 SFDVKD. CDR3 in amino acids: CATSDPGLAGTDTQCF. The CDR3 DNA is TGTGCCACCAGTGATCCGGGACTAGCGGGCACAGATACGCAGTGTTTT.

The chain employs TRBV29-1 and TRBJ1-1; D unclear. Per germline, CDR1 SQVTM and CDR2 ANQGSEA. CDR3 length equals 12 residues. With 6 bases removed from V and 1 base from J, the gap between germline ends came to 9 bases. The CDR3 loop reads CSVGNGNTEAFF. The DNA of the CDR3 is TGCAGCGTGGGAAATGGGAACACTGAAGCTTTCTTT.

V is TRBV7-8 and J is TRBJ2-5; 8 positions agree with TRBD1. This CDR3 has 14 amino acids. Germline trimming cut 9 bases from V and 5 bases from J; bases unmatched to any gene: 11. Germline CDR1 SGHVS, CDR2 FQNEAQ. CDR3 in DNA: TGTGCCAGTCAGAGAGACCGGACAGGGGAGACCCAGTACTTC. Its translation: CASQRDRTGETQYF.

V usage is TRBV5-4 and J usage is TRBJ2-5, with a tentative D call TRBD1 (7 bases). The CDR3 has 14 amino acids. Trimming stripped 5 bases from V and 3 bases from J, with 14 bases between. Germline lookup yields CDR1 SGHNT and CDR2 YYREEE (reference sequence). CDR3 coding DNA: TGTGCCAGCAGTGGGGGGACAGCTAAAGAGACCCAGTACTTC. It translates to CASSGGTAKETQYF.

The chain uses TRBV10-1 and TRBJ2-2; 10 bases fit TRBD2. The CDR3 extends over 17 amino acids. The junction had 4 bases not matched to a gene; V was cut back by 0 bases and J by 3 bases. The V gene's germline CDR1 is WNHNN and CDR2 SYGVQD (reference sequence). The CDR3 spells CASSESSGGDHTGELFF. The CDR3 DNA reads as TGCGCCAGCAGTGAGTCGAGCGGGGGGGATCACACCGGGGAGCTGTTTTTT.

The V call is TRBV2, the J call TRBJ2-3; TRBD2 is a possible D gene (6 bases). The V gene's germline CDR1 is SNHLY and CDR2 FYNNEI. The CDR3 has 13 amino acids. The CDR3 reads CVMPGTSTDTQYF. The CDR3 DNA follows: TGTGTCATGCCCGGGACTAGCACAGATACGCAGTATTTT.

This clonotype has ten or more counts. The gene calls are TRBV5-1 and TRBJ1-1; D gene uncertain. V was clipped by 0 bases and J by 5 bases, with 14 bases between them. Germline CDR1 is SGHRS and CDR2 is YFSETQ. This CDR3 region has 15 residues. CDR3 coding DNA: TGCGCCAGCAGCTTGGGGCGAGTAGGGAAGACTGAAGCTTTCTTT. As protein: CASSLGRVGKTEAFF.

The table lists this clonotype with many counts. This chain joins TRBV7-8 and TRBJ2-5; 8 bases are shared with TRBD2. With V trimmed by 8 bases and J by 5 bases, 13 bases remained unmatched. The germline V gene encodes CDR1 SGHVS and CDR2 FQNEAQ. The CDR3 length is 15 residues. Here the CDR3 reads CASGSGRAKGETQYF. CDR3 DNA: TGTGCCAGCGGTTCCGGGAGGGCCAAAGGGGAGACCCAGTACTTC.

The sample holds many counts of this clonotype. The chain couples TRBV6-2 or TRBV6-3 to TRBJ1-1; TRBD1 matches at 8 bases. Germline V gene sequence: CDR1 MNHEY, CDR2 SVGEGT. J lost 4 bases, V lost 6 bases, and 7 bases had no gene match. This CDR3 has 14 amino acids. CDR3 loop: CASRIRGLSTEAFF. The CDR3 coding sequence is TGTGCCAGCAGAATCAGGGGGCTTAGCACTGAAGCTTTCTTT.